Listed here are 25 T cell receptor beta chains from one sample, sequenced in a study of shared clonotypes between healthy human individuals (dated by TCRdb to the early 2020s). Library preparation was by the immunoSEQ multiplex PCR assay. TCRdb re-hosts the immuneACCESS table, in-frame sequences only. Its copies lack some clones; in the studies checked, an unresolved V gene accounts for under half of them, and the cause for the rest is not known. This sample is represented by some 2 million clones; about 95% of them were singletons. The ten largest make up about 1.1% of the sample. CD8 naive samples were CD45RO-negative cells positively selected for CCR7, giving a CD45RA+CCR7+ population that excluded TemRA cells. The sample was naive CD8+ T cells sorted from blood. The sample's cell subset or site label is to be understood as: CD45RA+CCR7+. These receptors came from a man between 18 and 35 years old in good health.

In regard to this clone: At the DNA level, this CDR3 is encoded by other sequences in the same sample as well. The chain couples TRBV11-2 to TRBJ2-3, with 9 nucleotides matching TRBD1. Germline assignment: CDR1 SGHAT and CDR2 FQNNGV. The J segment lost 3 bases and the V segment lost 3 bases, leaving 1 base of the junction unmatched. The length of the CDR3 is 14 residues. The DNA for the CDR3 is TGTGCCAGCAGCTTTGGGACAGGGACAGATACGCAGTATTTT. As protein: CASSFGTGTDTQYF.

The gene calls are TRBV30 and TRBJ2-1; no firm D call. V was trimmed by 0 bases and J by 12 bases, leaving 12 bases between them. The germline V gene encodes CDR1 GTSNPN and CDR2 SVGIG (reference sequence). The CDR3 is 12 amino acids. The CDR3 nucleotides read TGTGCCTGGAGTGTCCAGGAAAGTGTGCAGTTCTTC. This gives the protein CAWSVQESVQFF.

The V call is TRBV2, the J call TRBJ1-1, with D uncertain. CDR1 and CDR2 from the germline V gene are SNHLY and FYNNEI. The CDR3 consists of 12 residues. The CDR3: CAGNGQNTEAFF. The CDR3 region has the DNA TGTGCTGGGAACGGCCAGAACACTGAAGCTTTCTTT.

The chain joins TRBV7-2 to TRBJ2-7, with TRBD1 matching over 10 bases. Germline loops: CDR1 SGHTA, CDR2 FQGNSA. The CDR3 contains 16 residues. Unmatched junction bases numbered 8, after V lost 2 bases and J lost 4 bases. The CDR3 is CASSLTPGQGLYEQYF. The CDR3 coding sequence is TGTGCCAGCAGCTTAACTCCGGGACAGGGGCTGTACGAGCAGTACTTC.

This clone has just one count. This chain links TRBV27 with TRBJ1-5, with D uncertain. CDR3 length: 14 residues. CDR1 MNHEY and CDR2 SMNVEV come from the germline V gene (reference sequence). Trimming took off 2 bases at V and 5 bases at J, with 10 bases between the two ends. CDR3 region: CASSLRDGDQPQHF. The CDR3 nucleotides read TGTGCCAGCAGTTTACGTGACGGGGATCAGCCCCAGCATTTT.

The rearrangement links TRBV10-1 to TRBJ2-3; TRBD2 matches at 9 bases. Losses at the gene ends were 2 bases for V and 0 bases for J; bases not matched to a gene: 6. The CDR3 is 17 amino acids. CDR1 is WNHNN and CDR2 is SYGVQD in the germline V gene (reference sequence). The CDR3: CASSEGSGGPSTDTQYF. CDR3 DNA: TGCGCCAGCAGTGAGGGGAGCGGGGGGCCTAGCACAGATACGCAGTATTTT.

CDR3 residues: CASSLSARLSGNTIYF. The CDR3 DNA follows: TGTGCCAGCAGTTTAAGCGCCCGACTCAGCGGGAACACCATATATTTT. V is TRBV27 and J is TRBJ1-3; D ambiguous. The CDR3 spans 16 residues. Trimming cost V 2 bases and J 7 bases, with 18 bases left between them. In germline, CDR1 is MNHEY, CDR2 SMNVEV (reference sequence).

This clone has a single count. V and J are TRBV6-5 and TRBJ1-2; D gene unclear. The V and J ends lost 2 bases and 7 bases respectively, with 11 bases between them. The CDR3 is 13 residues long. Germline loops: CDR1 MNHEY, CDR2 SVGAGI. CDR3 residues: CASSYSALAGYTF. As DNA, the CDR3 is TGTGCCAGCAGTTACAGCGCCCTGGCTGGCTACACCTTC.

The V call is TRBV7-9, the J call TRBJ2-3; 7 bases match TRBD2. With V trimmed by 8 bases and J by 5 bases, 4 bases remained unmatched. The length of the CDR3 is 12 residues. Looked up from germline, CDR1 is SEHNR and CDR2 is FQNEAQ (reference sequence). This chain's CDR3 is CASAGGEDTQYF. The CDR3 DNA sequence: TGTGCCAGCGCTGGGGGGGAAGATACGCAGTATTTT.

For the CDR3, the DNA is TGCGCCAGCAGCCCTACGCCGGGACTAGCTCGTCACCATGAGCAGTTCTTC. Translation gives CASSPTPGLARHHEQFF. The rearrangement uses TRBV5-1 and TRBJ2-1; 9 positions agree with TRBD2. This CDR3 comprises 17 residues. Trimming cost V 4 bases and J 8 bases; bases outside gene matches: 16. Germline CDR1 and CDR2: SGHRS and YFSETQ.

V gene TRBV5-8 combines with J gene TRBJ1-4; D is unclear. The ends were cut back, 3 bases at V and 5 bases at J, with 8 bases in the middle. Germline V gene sequence: CDR1 SGHTS, CDR2 YDEGEE. The CDR3 covers 13 residues. The CDR3: CASSSDENEKLFF. The CDR3 DNA follows: TGTGCCAGCAGCTCCGATGAAAATGAAAAACTGTTTTTT.

J is TRBJ1-2 and V is TRBV29-1; a possible D gene is TRBD1 (5 bases). In germline, CDR1 is SQVTM, CDR2 ANQGSEA. V dropped 6 bases and J dropped 0 bases, with 20 bases sitting between them. CDR3 size: 16 residues. The CDR3 DNA follows: TGCAGCGTCCAGGGTCCTCTAGGCATTACTAACTATGGCTACACCTTC. It translates to CSVQGPLGITNYGYTF.

V and J are TRBV4-1 and TRBJ2-6; 7 nucleotides line up with TRBD1. With V trimmed by 0 bases and J by 4 bases, 9 bases remained unmatched. The CDR3 is 18 amino acids. CDR1 is MGHRA and CDR2 is YSYEKL in the germline V gene. In DNA, the CDR3 is TGCGCCAGCAGCCAAGATCCAGACCCAGGGGGAGGGGCCAACGTCCTGACTTTC. Its protein is CASSQDPDPGGGANVLTF.

This clone was seen only once. The chain couples TRBV11-3 to TRBJ2-1; D is unclear. Germline V lookup: CDR1 SGHNT, CDR2 YENEEA. V was trimmed by 1 base and J by 0 bases, leaving 10 bases between them. This CDR3 is built from 16 residues. The CDR3 nucleotides read TGTGCCAGCAGCTTAGGCGCGGTCTACTCCTACAATGAGCAGTTCTTC. Its protein product is CASSLGAVYSYNEQFF. The full variable domain, rest sourced from reference TRBV11-3 and TRBJ2-1, is EAGVVQSPRYKIIEKKQPVAFWCNPISGHNTLYWYLQNLGQGPELLIRYENEEAVDDSQLPKDRFSAERLKGVDSTLKIQPAELGDSAVYLCASSLGAVYSYNEQFFGPGTRLTVL.

On this clone: Different DNA sequences within this sample yield the same CDR3. The chain uses TRBV27 and TRBJ2-1, with 12 bases that match TRBD2. V dropped 6 bases and J dropped 5; count of bases not matched to a gene: 2. Germline CDR1 and CDR2: MNHEY and SMNVEV (reference sequence). The CDR3 totals 14 residues. Here the CDR3 reads CASSRLAGDNEQFF. The CDR3 coding sequence is TGTGCCAGCAGCCGACTAGCGGGAGACAATGAGCAGTTCTTC.

The chain combines TRBV7-2 with TRBJ1-2; the match to TRBD1 covers 9 bases. The V gene's germline CDR1 is SGHTA and CDR2 FQGNSA. V shed 1 base, J shed 6 bases, and the junction held 6 bases outside the gene matches. The CDR3 extends over 15 amino acids. As DNA, the CDR3 is TGTGCCAGCAGCTTAGGGACAGGGGCGGGCCATGGCTACACCTTC. It specifies CASSLGTGAGHGYTF.

The rearrangement joins TRBV6-5 to TRBJ2-1, with 9 bases fitting TRBD1. V lost 2 bases, J lost 4 bases, and 3 bases stayed unmatched. CDR3 length equals 15 residues. Germline values: CDR1 MNHEY, CDR2 SVGAGI. The CDR3 coding sequence is TGTGCCAGCAGTTACCTCGGACAGGGGTACAATGAGCAGTTCTTC. This translates into CASSYLGQGYNEQFF.

The chain uses TRBV4-1 and TRBJ1-4; D is unresolved. Trimming cost V 4 bases and J 0 bases, with 15 bases left between them. In germline, CDR1 is MGHRA, CDR2 YSYEKL. The CDR3 has 17 residues. This chain's CDR3 is CASSPRGSPATNEKLFF. CDR3 sequence (DNA): TGCGCCAGCAGCCCGCGAGGTTCCCCCGCAACTAATGAAAAACTGTTTTTT.

V gene TRBV9 combines with J gene TRBJ2-7, with TRBD2 matching over 10 bases. The V and J ends lost 4 bases and 0 bases, in that order; junction bases with no gene match: 4. Germline-derived CDR1 and CDR2 are SGDLS and YYNGEE. This CDR3 is built from 15 residues. The CDR3 reads CASSPTSGTSYEQYF. The CDR3 DNA reads TGTGCCAGCAGCCCAACTAGCGGGACCTCCTACGAGCAGTACTTC.

The chain is built from TRBV9 and TRBJ2-1; D not certain. The germline gives CDR1 SGDLS, CDR2 YYNGEE. The CDR3 consists of 14 residues. With 4 bases removed from V and 4 bases from J, the gap between germline ends came to 12 bases. This CDR3 is CASSSMTYYNEQFF. CDR3 bases: TGTGCCAGCAGCTCGATGACTTATTACAATGAGCAGTTCTTC.

This sequence joins TRBV9 and TRBJ2-7, with TRBD1 as a possible D gene (6 bases). This CDR3 comprises 14 residues. V lost 4 bases to trimming and J lost 2 bases, with 13 bases between them. CDR1 is SGDLS, CDR2 YYNGEE, per germline. The CDR3 protein is CASSPDRLAYEQYF. The CDR3 nucleotides are TGTGCCAGCAGCCCTGACAGGCTGGCCTACGAGCAGTACTTC.

V and J are TRBV14 and TRBJ1-6, with D perhaps TRBD1 (5 bases). Germline CDR1 is SGHDN and CDR2 is FVKESK. This CDR3 has 14 residues. Deletions cut 5 bases from V and 9 bases from J, with 14 bases between. The CDR3, as DNA: TGTGCCAGCAGCGGGACGGTCGGGGGTTCACCCCTCCACTTT. It translates to CASSGTVGGSPLHF.

The chain carries TRBV28 and TRBJ2-1; a weak D match, TRBD2 (6 bases). V was clipped by 6 bases and J by 8 bases, with 23 bases between them. This CDR3 contains 16 residues. Germline CDR1 is MDHEN and CDR2 is SYDVKM. DNA for the CDR3: TGTGCCAGCAGCCCCTTTCCTAGCGAGGCCCCCGATGAGCAGTTCTTC. Its protein is CASSPFPSEAPDEQFF.

The V gene is TRBV5-4, the J gene TRBJ1-3; D unclear. V was clipped by 1 base and J by 4 bases, with 6 bases between them. The CDR3 consists of 13 residues. From germline, CDR1 is SGHNT and CDR2 YYREEE (reference sequence). Here the CDR3 DNA reads TGTGCCAGCAGCTTGTTTTTCGGAAACACCATATATTTT. This translates into CASSLFFGNTIYF.

V is TRBV6-1 and J is TRBJ1-4, with D tentatively TRBD1 (5 bases). The V end was cut by 2 bases, the J end by 5 bases, with 12 bases between. The CDR3 covers 15 residues. Germline V gives CDR1 MNHNS, CDR2 SASEGT. Here the CDR3 DNA reads TGTGCCAGCAGTGAACCCGGGACGGTAAATGAAAAACTGTTTTTT. Protein: CASSEPGTVNEKLFF.